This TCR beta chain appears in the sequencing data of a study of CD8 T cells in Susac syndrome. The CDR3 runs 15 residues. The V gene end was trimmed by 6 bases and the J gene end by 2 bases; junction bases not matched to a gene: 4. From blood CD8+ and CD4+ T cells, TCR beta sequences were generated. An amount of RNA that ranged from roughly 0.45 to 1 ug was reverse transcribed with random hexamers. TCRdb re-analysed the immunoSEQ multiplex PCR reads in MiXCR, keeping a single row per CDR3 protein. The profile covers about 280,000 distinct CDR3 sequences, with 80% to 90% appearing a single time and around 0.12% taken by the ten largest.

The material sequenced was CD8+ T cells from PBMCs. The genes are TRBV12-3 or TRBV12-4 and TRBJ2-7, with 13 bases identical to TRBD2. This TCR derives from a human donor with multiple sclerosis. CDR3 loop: CASRSGLAGPYEQYF. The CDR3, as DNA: TGTGCCAGCAGGTCGGGACTAGCGGGACCCTACGAGCAGTACTTC.